Below, 18 T cell receptor beta chains from the same sample are listed, as sequenced in a study of T cells in Graves' hyperthyroidism and ophthalmopathy. Amplification targeted TCR beta CDR3 regions from RNA transcripts. TCR CDR3 underwent first-round RT-PCR with the HTBI primer set. TCRdb ran MiXCR on the multiplex PCR reads and lists one entry per CDR3 protein. The sample comprises a few hundred thousand distinct CDR3 sequences, around 46% of which are singletons, and 8.2% rests with the top ten. The sequenced material came from peripheral blood or thyroid tissue (not recorded which). The source of these receptors is a young woman with Graves' hyperthyroidism.

In its sample, this clonotype was seen once. This chain links TRBV5-1 with TRBJ2-7; possible D gene TRBD2, 5 bases. CDR1 and CDR2 (germline): SGHRS, YFSETQ. V was pared by 0 bases and J by 3 bases, with 10 bases between. The length of the CDR3 is 14 residues. CDR3 in DNA: TGCGCCAGCAGCTTGGATACCGGGAACTACGAGCAGTACTTC. As protein: CASSLDTGNYEQYF.

Comment on this clonotype: A read error is possible here, since a much larger clone lies one base away. The genes are TRBV24-1 and TRBJ2-7; maybe TRBD2 (6 bases). The CDR3 loop spans 14 amino acids. The ends were cut back, 2 bases at V and 5 bases at J, with 12 bases in the middle. CDR1 is KGHDR and CDR2 is SFDVKD in the germline V gene. The DNA for the CDR3 is TGTGCCACCAGTGATTCCCGGGAGTTCCACGAGCAGTACTTC. Its protein is CATSDSREFHEQYF.

V is TRBV24-1 and J is TRBJ2-5; D possibly corresponds to TRBD1 (6 bases). The V gene's germline CDR1 is KGHDR and CDR2 SFDVKD. The CDR3 contains 16 residues. V was cut by 0 bases and J by 5 bases, with 15 bases left in between. The CDR3 DNA is TGTGCCACCAGTGATTTGATACCTGGGGGCATGGAGACCCAGTACTTC. The encoded protein is CATSDLIPGGMETQYF.

V is TRBV29-1 and J is TRBJ1-1, with TRBD1 as a possible D gene (6 bases). CDR3 length equals 9 residues. The ends were cut back, 4 bases at V and 11 bases at J, with 8 bases in the middle. Germline V lookup: CDR1 SQVTM, CDR2 ANQGSEA. The CDR3 DNA sequence: TGCAGCGTTGCAGGACAGGCTTTCTTT. It is translated as CSVAGQAFF. Full variable domain (rest looked up from reference TRBV29-1 and TRBJ1-1): SAVISQKPSRDICQRGTSLTIQCQVDSQVTMMFWYRQQPGQSLTLIATANQGSEATYESGFVIDKFPISRPNLTFSTLTVSNMSPEDSSIYLCSVAGQAFFGQGTRLTVV.

Only a few counts were recorded for this clonotype. The J gene is TRBJ2-7, the V gene TRBV2; 8 nucleotides align to TRBD1. This CDR3 is built from 15 residues. The junction had 14 bases not matched to a gene; V was cut back by 6 bases and J by 7 bases. Germline values: CDR1 SNHLY, CDR2 FYNNEI. The CDR3 bases are TGTGCCAGCAGGGAGACAGGGGTCAATCTACGAGAGCAGTACTTC. It is translated as CASRETGVNLREQYF. The full variable domain, in which reference TRBV2 and TRBJ2-7 provide the parts outside the CDR3, is EPEVTQTPSHQVTQMGQEVILRCVPISNHLYFYWYRQILGQKVEFLVSFYNNEISEKSEIFDDQFSVERPDGSNFTLKIRSTKLEDSAMYFCASRETGVNLREQYFGPGTRLTVT.

The V gene is TRBV19, the J gene TRBJ2-7; the match to TRBD2 covers 10 bases. V dropped 6 bases and J dropped 0; count of bases not matched to a gene: 5. This CDR3 contains 15 residues. Germline V gives CDR1 LNHDA, CDR2 SQIVND (reference sequence). The CDR3 sequence: CASRQTSGPSYEQYF. CDR3 nucleotide sequence: TGTGCCAGTAGGCAGACTAGCGGGCCCTCCTACGAGCAGTACTTC.

The table lists this clonotype with a count of one. Being one base from a much bigger clone, this may be a read error. The chain recombines TRBV2 with TRBJ2-5, with D hard to call. The length of the CDR3 is 14 residues. Germline V gene sequence: CDR1 SNHLY, CDR2 FYNNEI. The CDR3: CASSLRSTQGTQYF. DNA of the CDR3: TGTGCCAGCAGTCTCAGATCCACCCAAGGGACCCAGTACTTC.

As for this clonotype: Being one base from a much bigger clone, this may be a read error. The J gene is TRBJ1-2, the V gene TRBV19; D not certain. The CDR3 is 12 amino acids. Per germline, CDR1 LNHDA and CDR2 SQIVND (reference sequence). V was clipped by 7 bases and J by 6 bases, with 12 bases between them. DNA for the CDR3: TGTGCCAGTAACGTGGGGAGAGATGGCTACACCTTC. It is translated as CASNVGRDGYTF. Full variable domain (missing parts from reference TRBV19 and TRBJ1-2): DGGITQSPKYLFRKEGQNVTLSCEQNLNHDAMYWYRQDPGQGLRLIYYSQIVNDFQKGDIAEGYSVSREKKESFPLTVTSAQKNPTAFYLCASNVGRDGYTFGSGTRLTVV.

This clonotype was seen ten or more times. The chain combines TRBV7-3 with TRBJ1-1; no clear D gene. Deletions cut 0 bases from V and 1 base from J, with 3 bases between. This CDR3 is 13 amino acids long. Germline CDR1 SGHTA, CDR2 FQGTGA. CDR3 sequence: CASSLTKNTEAFF. CDR3 sequence (DNA): TGTGCCAGCAGCTTAACCAAGAACACTGAAGCTTTCTTT.

The table lists this clonotype with many counts. The rearrangement joins TRBV10-3 to TRBJ1-1; D is possibly TRBD1 (5 bases). Trimming cost V 0 bases and J 7 bases, with 15 bases left between them. The CDR3 length is 15 residues. Germline CDR1 and CDR2: ENHRY and SYGVKD. The CDR3 reads CAISESLGLGDEAFF. The DNA of the CDR3 is TGTGCCATCAGTGAGTCGTTGGGTCTGGGGGATGAAGCTTTCTTT.

The chain is built from TRBV7-2 and TRBJ1-2; the match to TRBD1 covers 12 bases. The germline V gene has CDR1 SGHTA and CDR2 FQGNSA. The length of the CDR3 is 15 residues. V lost 4 bases to trimming and J lost 6 bases; unmatched junction nucleotides: 6. The CDR3 spells CASSWGTGGKNGYTF. The CDR3 coding sequence is TGTGCCAGCAGCTGGGGGACAGGGGGCAAAAATGGCTACACCTTC.

The chain carries TRBV7-8 and TRBJ2-5; D ambiguous. CDR3 length equals 16 residues. CDR1 is SGHVS, CDR2 FQNEAQ, per germline. V lost 5 bases to trimming and J lost 1 base, with 17 bases between them. The CDR3 nucleotides read TGTGCCAGCAGCCCGCATCTCGGACGGATCCAAGAGACCCAGTACTTC. Encoded protein: CASSPHLGRIQETQYF.

The rearrangement uses TRBV9 and TRBJ1-1; the match to TRBD1 covers 9 bases. J lost 6 bases, V lost 5 bases, and 11 bases had no gene match. CDR1 is SGDLS, CDR2 YYNGEE, per germline. The CDR3 runs 15 residues. This CDR3 is CASREPGQGVPEAFF. CDR3 DNA: TGTGCCAGCAGAGAACCGGGACAGGGAGTTCCTGAAGCTTTCTTT.

The chain is built from TRBV2 and TRBJ2-7; D is uncertain. CDR1 and CDR2 from the germline V gene are SNHLY and FYNNEI. There are 14 residues in the CDR3. V dropped 5 bases and J dropped 6 bases, with 17 bases sitting between them. CDR3 DNA: TGTGCCAGCAGTTTGGTCCACCCCGGTGGCGAGCAGTACTTC. Its translation: CASSLVHPGGEQYF.

V and J are TRBV9 and TRBJ1-1, with 7 nucleotides matching TRBD1. The V and J ends lost 0 bases and 8 bases, in that order; junction bases with no gene match: 4. The CDR3 length is 13 residues. Germline assignment: CDR1 SGDLS and CDR2 YYNGEE. The CDR3 spells CASSVGQGQEAFF. Written as DNA, the CDR3 is TGTGCCAGCAGCGTAGGACAGGGACAGGAAGCTTTCTTT.

The CDR3 coding sequence is TGCAGCGCTAGACAGGAACTGTTTTTT. Translated, it gives CSARQELFF. The J gene is TRBJ1-4, the V gene TRBV29-1; the D gene is possibly TRBD1 (6 bases). V lost 7 bases, J lost 12 bases, and 9 bases lay in between. The germline gives CDR1 SQVTM, CDR2 ANQGSEA. The CDR3 is 9 amino acids.

There are many counts of this clonotype. The V gene is TRBV7-9, the J gene TRBJ1-6; D is possibly TRBD1 (6 bases). CDR3 length: 12 amino acids. The ends were cut back, 8 bases at V and 10 bases at J, with 12 bases in the middle. Germline V gene data show CDR1 as SEHNR and CDR2 as FQNEAQ (reference sequence). The CDR3 is CASGKGGSPLHF. The DNA for the CDR3 is TGTGCCAGCGGGAAAGGGGGGTCACCCCTCCACTTT. Filled out from reference TRBV7-9 and TRBJ1-6, the complete variable domain reads DTGVSQNPRHKITKRGQNVTFRCDPISEHNRLYWYRQTLGQGPEFLTYFQNEAQLEKSRLLSDRFSAERPKGSFSTLEIQRTEQGDSAMYLCASGKGGSPLHFGNGTRLTVT.

The rearrangement links TRBV7-8 to TRBJ1-5; TRBD1 agrees at 9 bases. Germline loops: CDR1 SGHVS, CDR2 FQNEAQ. V dropped 5 bases and J dropped 3; count of bases not matched to a gene: 5. The CDR3 extends over 15 amino acids. The CDR3 DNA reads TGTGCCAGCAGCCAAGGGACAGGGTTCAATCAGCCCCAGCATTTT. Translated: CASSQGTGFNQPQHF.